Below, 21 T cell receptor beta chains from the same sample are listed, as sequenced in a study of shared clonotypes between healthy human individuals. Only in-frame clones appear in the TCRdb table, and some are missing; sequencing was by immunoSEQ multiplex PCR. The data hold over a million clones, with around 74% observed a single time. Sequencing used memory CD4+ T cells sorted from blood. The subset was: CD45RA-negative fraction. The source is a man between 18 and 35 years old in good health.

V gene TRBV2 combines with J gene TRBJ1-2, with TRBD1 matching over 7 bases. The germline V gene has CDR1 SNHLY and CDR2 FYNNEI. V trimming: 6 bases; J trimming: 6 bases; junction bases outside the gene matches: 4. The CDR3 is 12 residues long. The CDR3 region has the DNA TGTGCCAGCAGACTAACAGGGGATGGCTACACCTTC. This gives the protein CASRLTGDGYTF. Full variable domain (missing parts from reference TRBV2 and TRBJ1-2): EPEVTQTPSHQVTQMGQEVILRCVPISNHLYFYWYRQILGQKVEFLVSFYNNEISEKSEIFDDQFSVERPDGSNFTLKIRSTKLEDSAMYFCASRLTGDGYTFGSGTRLTVV.

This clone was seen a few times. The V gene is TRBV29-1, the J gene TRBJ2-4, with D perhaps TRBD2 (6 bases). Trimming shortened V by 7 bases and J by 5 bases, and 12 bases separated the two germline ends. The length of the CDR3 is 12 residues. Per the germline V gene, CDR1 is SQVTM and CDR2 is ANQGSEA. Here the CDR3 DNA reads TGCAGCGCCATCCCGGGGGAAAACATTCAGTACTTC. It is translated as CSAIPGENIQYF.

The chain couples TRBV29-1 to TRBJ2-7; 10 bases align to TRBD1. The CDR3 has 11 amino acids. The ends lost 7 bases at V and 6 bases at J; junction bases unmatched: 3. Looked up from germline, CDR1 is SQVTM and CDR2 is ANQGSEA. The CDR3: CSAGQGTEQYF. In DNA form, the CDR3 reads TGCAGCGCGGGACAGGGGACCGAGCAGTACTTC.

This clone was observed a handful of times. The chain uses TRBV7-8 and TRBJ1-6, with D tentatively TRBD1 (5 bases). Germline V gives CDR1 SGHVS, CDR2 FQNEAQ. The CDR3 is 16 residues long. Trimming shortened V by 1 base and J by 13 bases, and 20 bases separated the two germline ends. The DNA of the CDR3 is TGTGCCAGCAGCTTAGGGGAGGGGCAGACTAATCGTCCCCTCCACTTT. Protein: CASSLGEGQTNRPLHF.

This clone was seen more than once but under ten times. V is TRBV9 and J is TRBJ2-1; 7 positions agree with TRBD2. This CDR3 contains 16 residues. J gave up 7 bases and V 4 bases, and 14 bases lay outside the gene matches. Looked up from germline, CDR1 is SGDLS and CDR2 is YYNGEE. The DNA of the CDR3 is TGTGCCAGCAGCCCCCGAGTGGGGGGAGGGTCAAATGAGCAGTTCTTC. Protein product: CASSPRVGGGSNEQFF.

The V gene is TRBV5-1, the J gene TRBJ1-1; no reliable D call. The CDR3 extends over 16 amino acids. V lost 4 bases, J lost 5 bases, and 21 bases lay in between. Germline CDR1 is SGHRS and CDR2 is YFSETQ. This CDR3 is CASSNTRDPLGTEAFF. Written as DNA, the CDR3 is TGCGCCAGCAGCAACACAAGGGATCCTTTAGGGACTGAAGCTTTCTTT. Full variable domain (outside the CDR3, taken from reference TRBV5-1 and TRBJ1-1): KAGVTQTPRYLIKTRGQQVTLSCSPISGHRSVSWYQQTPGQGLQFLFEYFSETQRNKGNFPGRFSGRQFSNSRSEMNVSTLELGDSALYLCASSNTRDPLGTEAFFGQGTRLTVV.

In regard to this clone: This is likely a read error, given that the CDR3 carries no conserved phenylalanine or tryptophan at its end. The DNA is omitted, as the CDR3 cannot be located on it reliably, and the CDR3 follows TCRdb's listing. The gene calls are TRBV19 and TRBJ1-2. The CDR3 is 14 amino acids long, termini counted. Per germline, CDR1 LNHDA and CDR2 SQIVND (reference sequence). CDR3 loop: CASSTDTYPGRAIL.

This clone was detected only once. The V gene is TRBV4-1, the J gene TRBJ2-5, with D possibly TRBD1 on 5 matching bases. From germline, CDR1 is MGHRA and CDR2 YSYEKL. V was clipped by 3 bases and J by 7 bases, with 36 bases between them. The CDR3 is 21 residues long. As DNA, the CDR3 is TGCGCCAGCAGCCACAAAACCCCAATCAGGGATGGGGCGGCTCTTTCCCCGACCCAGTACTTC. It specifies CASSHKTPIRDGAALSPTQYF.

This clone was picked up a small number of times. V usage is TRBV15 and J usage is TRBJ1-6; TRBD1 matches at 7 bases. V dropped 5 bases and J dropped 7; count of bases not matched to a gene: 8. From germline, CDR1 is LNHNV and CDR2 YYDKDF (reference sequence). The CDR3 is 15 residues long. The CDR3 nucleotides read TGTGCCACCAGCCCCAGTCGACAGGGAAATTCACCCCTCCACTTT. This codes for CATSPSRQGNSPLHF. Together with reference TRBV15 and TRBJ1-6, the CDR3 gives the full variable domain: DAMVIQNPRYQVTQFGKPVTLSCSQTLNHNVMYWYQQKSSQAPKLLFHYYDKDFNNEADTPDNFQSRRPNTSFCFLDIRSPGLGDTAMYLCATSPSRQGNSPLHFGNGTRLTVT.

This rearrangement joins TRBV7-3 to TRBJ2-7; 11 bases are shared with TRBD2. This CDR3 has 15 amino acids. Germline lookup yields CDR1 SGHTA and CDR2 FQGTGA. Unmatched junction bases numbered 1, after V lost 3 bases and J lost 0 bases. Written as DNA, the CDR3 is TGTGCCAGCAGCTTTGGACTAGCGGGCTCCTACGAGCAGTACTTC. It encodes CASSFGLAGSYEQYF.

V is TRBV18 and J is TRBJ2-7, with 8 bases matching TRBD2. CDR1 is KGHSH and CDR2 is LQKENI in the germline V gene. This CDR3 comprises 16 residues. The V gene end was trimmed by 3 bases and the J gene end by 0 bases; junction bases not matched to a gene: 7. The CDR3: CASSPGLAGTSYEQYF. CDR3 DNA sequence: TGTGCCAGCTCACCTGGCCTAGCGGGTACCTCCTACGAGCAGTACTTC.

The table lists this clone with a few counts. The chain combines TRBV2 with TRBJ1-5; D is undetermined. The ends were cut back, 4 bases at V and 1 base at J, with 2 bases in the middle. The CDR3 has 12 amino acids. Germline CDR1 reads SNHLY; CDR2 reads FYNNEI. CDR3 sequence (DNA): TGTGCCAGCAGTGTAAGCAATCAGCCCCAGCATTTT. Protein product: CASSVSNQPQHF.

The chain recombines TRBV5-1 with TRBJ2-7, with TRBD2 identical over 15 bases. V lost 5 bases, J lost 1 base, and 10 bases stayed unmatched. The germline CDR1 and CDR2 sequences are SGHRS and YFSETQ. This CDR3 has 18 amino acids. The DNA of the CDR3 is TGCGCCAGCAGACCACGGACTAGCGGGAGGGCCGGGTCCTACGAGCAGTACTTC. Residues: CASRPRTSGRAGSYEQYF.

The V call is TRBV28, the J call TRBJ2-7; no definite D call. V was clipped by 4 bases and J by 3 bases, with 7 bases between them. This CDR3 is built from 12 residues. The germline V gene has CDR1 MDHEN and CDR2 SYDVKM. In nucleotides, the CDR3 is TGTGCCAGCAGTTGGGGAAACTACGAGCAGTACTTC. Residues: CASSWGNYEQYF.

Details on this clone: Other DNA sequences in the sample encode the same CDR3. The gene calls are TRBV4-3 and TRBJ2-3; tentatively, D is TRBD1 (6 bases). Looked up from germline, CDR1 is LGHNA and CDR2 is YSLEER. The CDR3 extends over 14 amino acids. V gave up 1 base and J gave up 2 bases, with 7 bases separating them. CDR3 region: CASSQGDNTDTQYF. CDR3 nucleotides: TGCGCCAGCAGCCAAGGGGACAACACAGATACGCAGTATTTT.

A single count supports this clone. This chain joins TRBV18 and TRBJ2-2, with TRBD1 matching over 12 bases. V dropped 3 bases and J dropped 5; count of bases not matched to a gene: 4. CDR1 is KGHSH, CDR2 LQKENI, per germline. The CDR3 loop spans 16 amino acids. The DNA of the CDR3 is TGTGCCAGCTCACCGGGACAGGGGGCCCTAACCGGGGAGCTGTTTTTT. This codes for CASSPGQGALTGELFF.

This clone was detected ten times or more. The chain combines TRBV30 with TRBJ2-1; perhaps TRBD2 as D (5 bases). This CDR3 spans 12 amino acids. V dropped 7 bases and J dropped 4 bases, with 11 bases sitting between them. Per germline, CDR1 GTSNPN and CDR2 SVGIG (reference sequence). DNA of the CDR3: TGTGCCTTGAGCGGATCTTACAATGAGCAGTTCTTC. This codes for CALSGSYNEQFF.

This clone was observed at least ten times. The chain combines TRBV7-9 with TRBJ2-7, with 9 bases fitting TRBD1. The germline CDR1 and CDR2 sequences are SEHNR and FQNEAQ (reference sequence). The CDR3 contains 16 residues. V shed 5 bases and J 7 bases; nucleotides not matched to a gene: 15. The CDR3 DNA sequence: TGTGCCAGCAGCCCCTCGGGACAGGGAAGCCTACGAGAGCAGTACTTC. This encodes CASSPSGQGSLREQYF.

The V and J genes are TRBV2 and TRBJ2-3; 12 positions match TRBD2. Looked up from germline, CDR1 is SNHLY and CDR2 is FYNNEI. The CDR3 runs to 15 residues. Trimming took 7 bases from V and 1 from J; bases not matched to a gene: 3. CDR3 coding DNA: TGTGCCAGCAATAGACTAGCGGGGGGCACAGATACGCAGTATTTT. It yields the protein CASNRLAGGTDTQYF.

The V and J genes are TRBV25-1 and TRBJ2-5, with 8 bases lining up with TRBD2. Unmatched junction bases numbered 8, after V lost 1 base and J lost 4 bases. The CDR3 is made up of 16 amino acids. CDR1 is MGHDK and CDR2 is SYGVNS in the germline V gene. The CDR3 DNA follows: TGTGCCAGCAGTGAATTCGCCGGGGGGGCGGTAGAGACCCAGTACTTC. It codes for CASSEFAGGAVETQYF.

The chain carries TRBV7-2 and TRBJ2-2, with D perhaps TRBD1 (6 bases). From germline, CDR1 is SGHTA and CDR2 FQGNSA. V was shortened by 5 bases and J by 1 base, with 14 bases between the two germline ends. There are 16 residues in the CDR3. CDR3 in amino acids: CASSTSGQLNTGELFF. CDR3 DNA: TGTGCCAGCAGCACTTCGGGACAACTGAACACCGGGGAGCTGTTTTTT.